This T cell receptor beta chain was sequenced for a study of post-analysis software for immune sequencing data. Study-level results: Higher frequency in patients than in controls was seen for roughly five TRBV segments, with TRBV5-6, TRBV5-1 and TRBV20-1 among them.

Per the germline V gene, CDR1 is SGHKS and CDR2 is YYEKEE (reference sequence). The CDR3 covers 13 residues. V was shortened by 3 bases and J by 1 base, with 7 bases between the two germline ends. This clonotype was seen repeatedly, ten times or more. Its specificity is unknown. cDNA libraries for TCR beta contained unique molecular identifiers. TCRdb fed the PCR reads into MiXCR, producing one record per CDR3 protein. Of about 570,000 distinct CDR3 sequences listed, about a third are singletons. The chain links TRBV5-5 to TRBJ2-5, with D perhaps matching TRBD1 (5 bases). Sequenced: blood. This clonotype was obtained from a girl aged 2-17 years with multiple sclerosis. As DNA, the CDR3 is TGTGCCAGCAGCTGGGGCCTCCAAGAGACCCAGTACTTC. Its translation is CASSWGLQETQYF.